The 8 T cell receptor beta chains listed next were all sequenced from one sample in a study of T cells in Graves' hyperthyroidism and ophthalmopathy. The investigators amplified TCR beta CDR3 regions from RNA transcripts. TCR CDR3 regions were first amplified by RT-PCR with HTBI primers. TCRdb itself ran the multiplex PCR reads through MiXCR, one entry per CDR3 protein. Among about 740,000 distinct CDR3 sequences, 14% were seen once, and the ten largest hold roughly 10%. The sequenced sample consisted of blood. The receptors were sampled from a woman under 30 with Graves' hyperthyroidism.

V and J are TRBV12-3 or TRBV12-4 and TRBJ1-2; no definite D call. Trimming cost V 1 base and J 3 bases, with 6 bases left between them. The CDR3 is 13 residues long. The CDR3 DNA sequence: TGTGCCAGCAGTTTAGACCGATACTATGGCTACACCTTC. It encodes CASSLDRYYGYTF.

The chain uses TRBV7-8 and TRBJ2-1; no definite D call. V lost 5 bases to trimming and J lost 4 bases, with 9 bases between them. Germline CDR1 reads SGHVS; CDR2 reads FQNEAQ. This CDR3 region has 13 residues. The CDR3 region is CASSLNVYNEQFF. The CDR3 DNA is TGTGCCAGCAGCCTGAACGTATACAATGAGCAGTTCTTC.

This chain uses TRBV24-1 with TRBJ2-7, with D hard to call. The V end lost 5 bases, the J end lost 7 bases, and 11 bases lay between the germline ends. Germline assignment: CDR1 KGHDR and CDR2 SFDVKD. CDR3 length equals 12 residues. The CDR3: CATSVERNEQYF. CDR3 nucleotide sequence: TGTGCCACCAGTGTAGAGCGTAATGAGCAGTACTTC.

The chain links TRBV14 to TRBJ2-1; 10 nucleotides agree with TRBD2. Trimming at V came to 9 bases and at J to 7 bases, leaving 12 bases not matched to a gene. Per the germline V gene, CDR1 is SGHDN and CDR2 is FVKESK. The CDR3 length is 15 residues. This CDR3 reads CASRRSGRGVNEQFF. CDR3 nucleotide sequence: TGTGCCAGTAGGAGGAGCGGGAGGGGCGTAAATGAGCAGTTCTTC.

The rearrangement links TRBV5-6 to TRBJ1-4; no definite D call. The V end was cut by 1 base, the J end by 8 bases, with 12 bases between. Germline lookup yields CDR1 SGHDT and CDR2 YYEEEE. CDR3 size: 14 residues. The CDR3 coding sequence is TGTGCCAGCAGCTTGAAACCCCTCCAGGAAAAACTGTTTTTT. The encoded protein is CASSLKPLQEKLFF.

In this sample, this clonotype turned up many times. V gene TRBV6-7 combines with J gene TRBJ1-5; the match to TRBD1 covers 8 bases. TRBV6-7 is an ORF, and what it does is uncertain. V was pared by 6 bases and J by 7 bases, with 11 bases of the junction left unmatched. The CDR3 length is 15 residues. CDR3 coding DNA: TGTGCCAGCAGAAACGACAGGGGCGACGGGCAGCCCCAGCATTTT. It encodes CASRNDRGDGQPQHF.

The CDR3 here is CASSRTAGEQFF. The CDR3 nucleotides read TGTGCCAGTAGTAGGACTGCGGGTGAGCAGTTCTTC. V gene TRBV19 combines with J gene TRBJ2-1, with a weak D call TRBD2 (5 bases). Germline V gene data show CDR1 as LNHDA and CDR2 as SQIVND (reference sequence). V lost 4 bases, J lost 9 bases, and 10 bases lay in between. CDR3 size: 12 residues.

In this sample, this clonotype turned up many times. This chain connects TRBV18 to TRBJ1-1; D is undetermined. The V gene lost 6 bases and the J gene lost 1 base, with 6 bases spanning the gap. The CDR3 contains 12 residues. Germline V gene lookup returns CDR1 KGHSH and CDR2 LQKENI. The DNA for the CDR3 is TGTGCCAGCTCCATACAGAACACTGAAGCTTTCTTT. It is translated as CASSIQNTEAFF. Filled out from reference TRBV18 and TRBJ1-1, the complete variable domain reads NAGVMQNPRHLVRRRGQEARLRCSPMKGHSHVYWYRQLPEEGLKFMVYLQKENIIDESGMPKERFSAEFPKEGPSILRIQQVVRGDSAAYFCASSIQNTEAFFGQGTRLTVV.